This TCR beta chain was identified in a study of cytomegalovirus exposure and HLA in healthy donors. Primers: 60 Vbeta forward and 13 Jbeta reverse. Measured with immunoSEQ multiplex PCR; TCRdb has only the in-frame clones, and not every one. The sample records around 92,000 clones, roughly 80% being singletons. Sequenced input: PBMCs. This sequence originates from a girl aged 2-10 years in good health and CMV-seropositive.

CDR3: CASSLRTGAYNEQFF. The DNA of the CDR3 is TGTGCCAGCAGTTTACGGACAGGGGCCTACAATGAGCAGTTCTTC. This chain joins TRBV27 and TRBJ2-1; 9 positions match TRBD1. CDR3 size: 15 residues. V lost 2 bases, J lost 2 bases, and 1 base stayed unmatched. Germline V gene sequence: CDR1 MNHEY, CDR2 SMNVEV (reference sequence).